The source of this TCR beta chain is a study of beta chain features in type 1 diabetes. CDR1 is SQVTM, CDR2 ANQGSEA, per germline. CDR3 length: 13 amino acids. Investigators reverse transcribed all isolated RNA, so they sequenced expressed TCRB transcripts. This table comes from immunoSEQ multiplex PCR, and its TCRdb copy is limited to in-frame clones, with some not included. The sample has around 240,000 clones, about 63% seen once. The TCR sequence derives from a man in his thirties or forties in good health. Sequenced sample: naive CD4+ T cells from blood. The chain combines TRBV29-1 with TRBJ2-5; D unclear. The assigned J gene may be wrong: the sequence end matches TRBJ2-7 better. For the CDR3, the DNA is TGCAGCGTTGAGTACCCCGGTGTCTACGAGCAGTACTTC. It specifies CSVEYPGVYEQYF.